This record concerns one T cell receptor (beta chain) sequence. Profiled with immunoSEQ multiplex PCR; TCRdb holds only in-frame clones, not every one. The data show some 2.1 million clones, about 94% seen once. The CDR3 loop spans 14 amino acids. The germline CDR1 and CDR2 sequences are GTSNPN and SVGIG (reference sequence). Trimming left V 0 bases short and J 9 bases short, with 12 bases between. The data were obtained in a study of shared clonotypes between healthy human individuals. Terminally differentiated effector memory CD45RA+ cells were excluded by CCR7 positive selection of CD45RO-negative cells.

Source material: naive CD8+ T cells from PBMCs. This clonotype originated in a man in his late teens or twenties in good health. Some clones in this sample may be carry-over from other donors' samples. The genes are TRBV30 and TRBJ1-6; no firm D call. This CDR3 is CAWSVLISGSPLHF. The CDR3 DNA follows: TGTGCCTGGAGTGTACTAATTAGCGGTTCACCCCTCCACTTT.